This T cell receptor beta chain emerged from a study of regulatory T cells in long-lasting Graves disease. Both iRepertoire HTBI primers and Arm-PCR of CDR3 regions were used to build the TCR beta libraries. Authors' data handling: Detected in the samples were 62 TRBV and more than 11 TRBJ segments. TCRdb called the multiplex PCR reads again in MiXCR, with one record for every CDR3 protein. TCRdb, not the authors, supplied the V and J calls. This table holds approximately 300,000 distinct CDR3 sequences, 15% to 20% found once. This clonotype was picked up a small number of times. Its antigen is not identified. The CDR3 extends over 14 amino acids. The ends lost 4 bases at V and 8 bases at J; junction bases unmatched: 7. Per the germline V gene, CDR1 is SGHNT and CDR2 is YYREEE (reference sequence). Time point noted: newly diagnosed GD, antithyroid drugs for less than 3 months. TCR sequences were obtained from RNA taken from PBMCs.

The study, taken as a whole, reports: Patients with persistent disease showed a bias toward TRBV28, TRBJ1-2 and TRBJ2-5. For persistent Graves' patients, TCR diversity was lower than for newly diagnosed ones.

The chain employs TRBV5-4 and TRBJ1-4; 8 bases are shared with TRBD1. Sequencing used peripheral blood mononuclear cells (PBMCs), obtained at new diagnosis, from a patient treated with antithyroid drugs. The clonotype was recovered from a female donor with Graves disease. The CDR3 is CASSRADRDEKLFF. CDR3 sequence (DNA): TGTGCCAGCAGCCGGGCGGACAGGGACGAAAAACTGTTTTTT.